The 13 T cell receptor beta chains below come from one sample, sequenced in a study of shared clonotypes between healthy human individuals. TCRdb's copy holds only in-frame clones and misses some; the assay was immunoSEQ multiplex PCR. Among 2 million to 2.5 million clones listed, less than 95% were seen once. Specimen: naive CD4+ T cells from PBMCs. Documented subset: CD45RA+ positively selected. Receptors originate from a man younger than 30 in good health. Some clones in this sample may be carry-over from other donors' samples.

This CDR3 reads CASSARRDNEQFF. CDR3 DNA sequence: TGTGCCAGCAGTGCCCGACGGGACAATGAGCAGTTCTTC. The rearrangement joins TRBV6-1 to TRBJ2-1; D uncertain. Trimming removed 4 bases from V and 5 bases from J, with 9 bases in between. This CDR3 has 13 residues. Germline V gene sequence: CDR1 MNHNS, CDR2 SASEGT.

This clone appeared a single time. The rearrangement links TRBV29-1 to TRBJ1-1; weak D call: TRBD1 (5 bases). The ends were cut back, 5 bases at V and 1 base at J, with 8 bases in the middle. Germline CDR1 SQVTM, CDR2 ANQGSEA. The CDR3 is made up of 12 amino acids. CDR3 protein: CSVRDGNTEAFF. The CDR3 DNA is TGCAGCGTTCGGGACGGGAACACTGAAGCTTTCTTT. The variable domain in full, completed from reference TRBV29-1 and TRBJ1-1, reads SAVISQKPSRDICQRGTSLTIQCQVDSQVTMMFWYRQQPGQSLTLIATANQGSEATYESGFVIDKFPISRPNLTFSTLTVSNMSPEDSSIYLCSVRDGNTEAFFGQGTRLTVV.

About this clone: The sample carries other DNA sequences with the same CDR3. This chain links TRBV7-2 with TRBJ2-1; 14 nucleotides align to TRBD2. Germline V gene data show CDR1 as SGHTA and CDR2 as FQGNSA. This CDR3 has 15 amino acids. J lost 7 bases, V lost 5 bases, and 4 bases had no gene match. The CDR3 reads CASSLGLAGGNEQFF. In DNA form, the CDR3 reads TGTGCCAGCAGCCTCGGACTAGCGGGAGGTAATGAGCAGTTCTTC.

Concerning this clone itself: Within the sample, other DNA sequences also encode this same CDR3. This chain joins TRBV6-1 and TRBJ1-5; the D gene is possibly TRBD1 (5 bases). Trimming left V 0 bases short and J 6 bases short, with 9 bases between. Germline CDR1 reads MNHNS; CDR2 reads SASEGT. The CDR3 loop spans 14 amino acids. The CDR3 coding sequence is TGTGCCAGCAGTGAAGCCGGGGGAGGTCAGCCCCAGCATTTT. This translates into CASSEAGGGQPQHF.

The chain carries TRBV6-4 and TRBJ1-1; D gene ambiguous. Between the trimmed V and J ends, which lost 4 bases and 5 bases, there was a span of 11 bases. CDR3 length: 13 residues. From germline, CDR1 is MRHNA and CDR2 SNTAGT. The CDR3 DNA is TGTGCCAGCAGTGCGGAGAGCGGGACTGAAGCTTTCTTT. Amino acid sequence: CASSAESGTEAFF.

The chain uses TRBV15 and TRBJ2-5; the D is unclear. Germline V gene lookup returns CDR1 LNHNV and CDR2 YYDKDF (reference sequence). This CDR3 has 15 amino acids. The V and J ends lost 1 base and 2 bases respectively, with 11 bases between them. The CDR3 protein is CATSRADGNQETQYF. In nucleotides, the CDR3 is TGTGCCACCAGCAGAGCCGACGGTAATCAAGAGACCCAGTACTTC.

The V gene is TRBV5-1, the J gene TRBJ2-3, with 12 positions matching TRBD2. The CDR3 sequence is 16 residues long. With V trimmed by 2 bases and J by 4 bases, 5 bases remained unmatched. Germline CDR1 SGHRS, CDR2 YFSETQ. Here the CDR3 DNA reads TGCGCCAGCAGCTTACCGACTAGCGGGAGCGCAGATACGCAGTATTTT. Residues: CASSLPTSGSADTQYF.

V and J are TRBV28 and TRBJ2-4; D is unresolved. The CDR3 length is 17 residues. The germline V gene has CDR1 MDHEN and CDR2 SYDVKM. Trimming stripped 3 bases from V and 2 bases from J, with 17 bases between. Written as DNA, the CDR3 is TGTGCCAGCAGTTTCGTATCGGGCGAACCAACCAAAAACATTCAGTACTTC. Translated: CASSFVSGEPTKNIQYF.

The V gene is TRBV18, the J gene TRBJ2-6; the D gene is possibly TRBD2 (6 bases). Trimming left V 1 base short and J 3 bases short, with 7 bases between. Germline CDR1 reads KGHSH; CDR2 reads LQKENI. The CDR3 runs to 15 residues. The CDR3 spells CASSPQGGGANVLTF. DNA of the CDR3: TGTGCCAGCTCACCACAGGGAGGTGGGGCCAACGTCCTGACTTTC.

This rearrangement joins TRBV11-2 to TRBJ2-1; the D gene is possibly TRBD2 (5 bases). CDR3 length: 16 residues. The V end was cut by 5 bases, the J end by 0 bases, with 14 bases between. The germline CDR1 and CDR2 sequences are SGHAT and FQNNGV. The CDR3, as DNA: TGTGCCAGCAGCCCTAGGAGCGGCAACTCCTACAATGAGCAGTTCTTC. Its translation: CASSPRSGNSYNEQFF.

This clone appeared a single time. The genes are TRBV2 and TRBJ1-2, with 11 positions matching TRBD1. The ends lost 4 bases at V and 4 bases at J; junction bases unmatched: 2. The CDR3 loop spans 14 amino acids. Germline CDR1 is SNHLY and CDR2 is FYNNEI. The DNA for the CDR3 is TGTGCCAGCAGTGGGGACAGGGGGACCTATGGCTACACCTTC. Protein product: CASSGDRGTYGYTF.

The genes are TRBV28 and TRBJ2-5, with D possibly being TRBD2 (6 bases). Trimming took off 6 bases at V and 2 bases at J, with 13 bases between the two ends. In germline, CDR1 is MDHEN, CDR2 SYDVKM. CDR3 length equals 14 residues. The CDR3 bases are TGTGCCAGCAGACCTGGGACTTGGCAAGAGACCCAGTACTTC. Its protein is CASRPGTWQETQYF. The full variable domain, in which reference TRBV28 and TRBJ2-5 provide the parts outside the CDR3, is DVKVTQSSRYLVKRTGEKVFLECVQDMDHENMFWYRQDPGLGLRLIYFSYDVKMKEKGDIPEGYSVSREKKERFSLILESASTNQTSMYLCASRPGTWQETQYFGPGTRLLVL.

This CDR3 is CASSIGYGAAGYTF. The CDR3 DNA sequence: TGTGCCAGTAGTATAGGCTACGGGGCTGCCGGCTACACCTTC. The chain has TRBV19 and TRBJ1-2; maybe TRBD1 (5 bases). Germline values: CDR1 LNHDA, CDR2 SQIVND (reference sequence). This CDR3 spans 14 amino acids. The germline V and J ends were trimmed by 1 base and 8 bases, with 14 bases remaining between them.